This TCR beta chain came from a study of early T cells in non-severe SARS-CoV-2 infection. From the 5' RACE reads, TCRdb called clonotypes with MiXCR, one entry per CDR3 protein. The table includes under 85,000 distinct CDR3 sequences, about an eighth detected once. Source: whole blood, taken at baseline. This receptor was obtained from an adult who was a healthcare worker with PCR-confirmed SARS-CoV-2 infection or an uninfected control (not recorded which).

CDR3 in amino acids: CSVESRTGYTF. CDR3 coding DNA: TGCAGCGTTGAATCACGGACTGGATACACCTTC. The V call is TRBV29-1, the J call TRBJ1-2; no definite D call. Looked up from germline, CDR1 is SQVTM and CDR2 is ANQGSEA. The CDR3 runs 11 residues. Between the trimmed V and J ends, which lost 2 bases and 11 bases, there was a span of 12 bases.